Presented here are 7 T cell receptor beta chains from one specimen sequenced in a study of cytomegalovirus exposure and HLA in healthy donors. PCR primers comprised 60 Vbeta and 13 Jbeta primers. Clones were sequenced by immunoSEQ multiplex PCR, and TCRdb holds only the in-frame ones, with some missing. The repertoire has approximately 180,000 clones, roughly 13% of them found once; the top ten carry more than 7%. Sequenced: PBMCs. The receptors derive from a man in his fifties in good health and CMV-seropositive.

The chain has TRBV7-2 and TRBJ1-3, with 7 bases aligning to TRBD1. This CDR3 comprises 15 residues. J lost 1 base, V lost 5 bases, and 5 bases had no gene match. Germline assignment: CDR1 SGHTA and CDR2 FQGNSA. CDR3 DNA: TGTGCCAGCAGCAAACGACAGGGTTCTGGAAACACCATATATTTT. Encoded protein: CASSKRQGSGNTIYF.

This chain's CDR3 is CASSSGSGVEQYF. CDR3 DNA: TGTGCCAGCAGCTCGGGATCAGGGGTCGAGCAGTACTTC. This chain joins TRBV7-9 and TRBJ2-7, with D perhaps TRBD1 (6 bases). V was pared by 4 bases and J by 6 bases, with 13 bases between. The CDR3 consists of 13 residues. Germline CDR1 and CDR2: SEHNR and FQNEAQ (reference sequence).

This clone was observed a handful of times. The V gene is TRBV5-6, the J gene TRBJ1-6; D unclear. CDR1 and CDR2 from the germline V gene are SGHDT and YYEEEE. The V and J ends lost 1 base and 10 bases respectively, with 12 bases between them. The length of the CDR3 is 14 residues. The DNA of the CDR3 is TGTGCCAGCAGCTTGTCGGGGATTTGGTCACCCCTCCACTTT. This sequence encodes CASSLSGIWSPLHF.

This clone was seen only a few times. The genes are TRBV9 and TRBJ2-5; 8 bases match TRBD2. This CDR3 has 15 residues. Germline V lookup: CDR1 SGDLS, CDR2 YYNGEE. Germline trimming cut 4 bases from V and 5 bases from J; bases unmatched to any gene: 10. The CDR3 bases are TGTGCCAGCAGCTCCACCGGGACTAGAGGGGAGACCCAGTACTTC. It encodes CASSSTGTRGETQYF.

V is TRBV6-5 and J is TRBJ2-1; 8 nucleotides align to TRBD1. This CDR3 is 14 amino acids long. Germline V gene lookup returns CDR1 MNHEY and CDR2 SVGAGI. V was pared by 5 bases and J by 6 bases, with 6 bases of the junction left unmatched. This CDR3 reads CASSRGQAFNEQFF. In nucleotides, the CDR3 is TGTGCCAGCAGTCGGGGACAGGCTTTCAATGAGCAGTTCTTC.

The J gene is TRBJ2-7, the V gene TRBV12-2; no check of the table's D call, TRBD1, against the DNA was made. TRBV12-2 is given as a pseudogene. The CDR3 totals 13 residues. The CDR3 loop is CASRSRTGHEQYV. CDR3 DNA: TGTGCAAGTCGCTCCAGGACAGGGCACGAGCAGTACGTC.

The V call is TRBV6-1, the J call TRBJ2-7; D remains unclear. V was pared by 3 bases and J by 0 bases, with 12 bases between. The CDR3 is 15 amino acids. Germline CDR1 MNHNS, CDR2 SASEGT. CDR3 amino acids: CASSEIQRSSYEQYF. CDR3 bases: TGTGCCAGCAGTGAGATTCAGAGGAGCTCCTACGAGCAGTACTTC.